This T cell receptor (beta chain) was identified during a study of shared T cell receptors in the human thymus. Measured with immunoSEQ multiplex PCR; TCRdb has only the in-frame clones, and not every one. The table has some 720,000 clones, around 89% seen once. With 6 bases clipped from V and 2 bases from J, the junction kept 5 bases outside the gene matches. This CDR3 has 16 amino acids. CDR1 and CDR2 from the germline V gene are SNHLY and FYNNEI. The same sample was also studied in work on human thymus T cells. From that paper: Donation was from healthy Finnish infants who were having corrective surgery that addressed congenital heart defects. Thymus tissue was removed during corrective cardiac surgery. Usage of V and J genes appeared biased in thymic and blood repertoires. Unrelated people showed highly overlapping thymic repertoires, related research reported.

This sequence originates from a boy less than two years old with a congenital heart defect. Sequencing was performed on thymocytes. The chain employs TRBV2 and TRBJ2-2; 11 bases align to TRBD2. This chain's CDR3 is CASSSGLAGNTGELFF. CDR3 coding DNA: TGTGCCAGCAGCTCCGGACTAGCGGGTAACACCGGGGAGCTGTTTTTT.